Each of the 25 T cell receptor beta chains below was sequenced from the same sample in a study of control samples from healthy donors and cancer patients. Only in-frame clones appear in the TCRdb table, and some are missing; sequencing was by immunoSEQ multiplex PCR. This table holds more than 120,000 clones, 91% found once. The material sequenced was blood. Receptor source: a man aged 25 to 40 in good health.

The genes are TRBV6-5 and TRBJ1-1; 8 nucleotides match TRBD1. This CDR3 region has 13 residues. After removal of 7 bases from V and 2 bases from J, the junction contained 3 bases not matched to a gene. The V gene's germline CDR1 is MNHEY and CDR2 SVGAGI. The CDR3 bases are TGTGCCAGCAAGGACAGGGCCAACACTGAAGCTTTCTTT. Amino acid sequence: CASKDRANTEAFF.

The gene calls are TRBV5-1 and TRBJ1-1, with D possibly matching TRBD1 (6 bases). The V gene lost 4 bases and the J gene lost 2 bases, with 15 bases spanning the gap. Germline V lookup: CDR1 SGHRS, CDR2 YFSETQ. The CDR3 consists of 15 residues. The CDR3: CASSRTVGLNTEAFF. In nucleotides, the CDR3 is TGCGCCAGCAGCCGGACAGTAGGGCTTAACACTGAAGCTTTCTTT. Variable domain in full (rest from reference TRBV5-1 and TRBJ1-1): KAGVTQTPRYLIKTRGQQVTLSCSPISGHRSVSWYQQTPGQGLQFLFEYFSETQRNKGNFPGRFSGRQFSNSRSEMNVSTLELGDSALYLCASSRTVGLNTEAFFGQGTRLTVV.

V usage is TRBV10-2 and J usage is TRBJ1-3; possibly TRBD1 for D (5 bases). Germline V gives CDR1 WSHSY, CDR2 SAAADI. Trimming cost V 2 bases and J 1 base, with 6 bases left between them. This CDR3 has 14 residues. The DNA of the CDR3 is TGCGCCAGCAGTGAGGGGGGTTCTGGAAACACCATATATTTT. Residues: CASSEGGSGNTIYF.

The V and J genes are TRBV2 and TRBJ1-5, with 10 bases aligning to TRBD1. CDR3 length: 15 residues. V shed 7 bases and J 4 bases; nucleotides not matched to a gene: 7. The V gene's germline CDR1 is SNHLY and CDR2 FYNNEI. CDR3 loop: CASMETGGWNQPQHF. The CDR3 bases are TGTGCCAGCATGGAGACAGGGGGCTGGAATCAGCCCCAGCATTTT. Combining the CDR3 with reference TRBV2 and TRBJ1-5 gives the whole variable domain EPEVTQTPSHQVTQMGQEVILRCVPISNHLYFYWYRQILGQKVEFLVSFYNNEISEKSEIFDDQFSVERPDGSNFTLKIRSTKLEDSAMYFCASMETGGWNQPQHFGDGTRLSIL.

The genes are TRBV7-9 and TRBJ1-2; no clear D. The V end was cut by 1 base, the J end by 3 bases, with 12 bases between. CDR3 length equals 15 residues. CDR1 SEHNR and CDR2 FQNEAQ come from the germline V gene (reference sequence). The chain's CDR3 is CASSLEDQVYYGYTF. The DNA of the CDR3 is TGTGCCAGCAGCTTAGAGGACCAAGTCTACTATGGCTACACCTTC.

CDR3 DNA: TGTGCCAGCAGTTACAGTCTTAATTCACCCCTCCACTTT. It translates to CASSYSLNSPLHF. V gene TRBV27 combines with J gene TRBJ1-6; D gene unclear. Deletions cut 4 bases from V and 6 bases from J, with 7 bases between. CDR1 and CDR2 (germline): MNHEY, SMNVEV (reference sequence). The CDR3 has 13 residues.

CDR3 sequence: CASSYLPGGENEAFF. CDR3 in DNA: TGTGCCAGCAGTTACCTACCAGGGGGGGAGAATGAAGCTTTCTTT. The chain has TRBV6-5 and TRBJ1-1, with 7 positions matching TRBD1. The length of the CDR3 is 15 residues. V lost 2 bases, J lost 7 bases, and 10 bases stayed unmatched. Looked up from germline, CDR1 is MNHEY and CDR2 is SVGAGI.

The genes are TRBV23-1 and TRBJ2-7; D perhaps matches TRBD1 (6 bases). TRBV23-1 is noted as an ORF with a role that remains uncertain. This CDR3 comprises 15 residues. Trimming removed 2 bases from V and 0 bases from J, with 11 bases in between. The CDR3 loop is CASSQKDRFSYEQYF. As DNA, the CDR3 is TGCGCCAGCAGTCAAAAGGACAGATTCTCCTACGAGCAGTACTTC.

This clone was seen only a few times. The chain's CDR3 is CASRLTSGGTYEQYF. CDR3 coding DNA: TGTGCCAGCAGACTGACTAGCGGGGGAACCTACGAGCAGTACTTC. J is TRBJ2-7 and V is TRBV6-5, with 12 nucleotides matching TRBD2. V shed 6 bases and J 2 bases; nucleotides not matched to a gene: 5. The germline CDR1 and CDR2 sequences are MNHEY and SVGAGI. This CDR3 has 15 residues.

The CDR3 reads CASKVGGDTYEQYF. The CDR3 DNA reads TGTGCCAGCAAGGTTGGGGGGGACACCTACGAGCAGTACTTC. The gene calls are TRBV7-9 and TRBJ2-7, with D maybe TRBD2 (7 bases). The CDR3 totals 14 residues. Trimming shortened V by 7 bases and J by 2 bases, and 15 bases separated the two germline ends. Germline values: CDR1 SEHNR, CDR2 FQNEAQ (reference sequence).

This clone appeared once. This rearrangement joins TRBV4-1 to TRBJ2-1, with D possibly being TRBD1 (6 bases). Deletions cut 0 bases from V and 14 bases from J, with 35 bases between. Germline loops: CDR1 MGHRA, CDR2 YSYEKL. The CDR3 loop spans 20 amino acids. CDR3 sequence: CASSQDSSFLQDSLTMRKFF. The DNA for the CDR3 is TGCGCCAGCAGCCAAGACAGTTCATTCTTGCAGGACAGTCTTACAATGAGGAAGTTCTTC.

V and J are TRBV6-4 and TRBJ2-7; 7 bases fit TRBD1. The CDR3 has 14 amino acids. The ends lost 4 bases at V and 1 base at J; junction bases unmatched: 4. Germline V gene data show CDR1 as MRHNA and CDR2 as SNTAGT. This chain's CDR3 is CASSVETGSYEQYF. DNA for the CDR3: TGTGCCAGCAGTGTGGAGACAGGGTCCTACGAGCAGTACTTC.

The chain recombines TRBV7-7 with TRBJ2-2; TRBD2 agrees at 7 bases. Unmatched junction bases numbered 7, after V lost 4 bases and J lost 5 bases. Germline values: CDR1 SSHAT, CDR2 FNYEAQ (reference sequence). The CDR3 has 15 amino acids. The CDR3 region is CASSSRSGETGELFF. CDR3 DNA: TGTGCCAGCAGCTCCCGAAGCGGGGAGACCGGGGAGCTGTTTTTT.

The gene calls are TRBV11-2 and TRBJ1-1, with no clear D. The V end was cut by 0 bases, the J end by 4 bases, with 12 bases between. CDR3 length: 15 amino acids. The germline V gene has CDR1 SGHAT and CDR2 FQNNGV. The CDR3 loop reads CASSLDGRGGTEAFF. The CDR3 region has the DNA TGTGCCAGCAGCTTAGATGGTCGGGGAGGCACTGAAGCTTTCTTT.

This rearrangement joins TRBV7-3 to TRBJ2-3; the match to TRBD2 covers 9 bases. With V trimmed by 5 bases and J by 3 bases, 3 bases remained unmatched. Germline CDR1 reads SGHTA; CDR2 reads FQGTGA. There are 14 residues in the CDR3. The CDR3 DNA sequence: TGTGCCAGCAGCCTAGCGGGGAAGACAGATACGCAGTATTTT. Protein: CASSLAGKTDTQYF.

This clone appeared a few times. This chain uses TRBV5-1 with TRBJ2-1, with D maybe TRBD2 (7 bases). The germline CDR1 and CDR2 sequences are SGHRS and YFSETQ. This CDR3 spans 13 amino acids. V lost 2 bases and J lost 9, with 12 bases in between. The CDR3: CASSLGGVPEQFF. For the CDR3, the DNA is TGCGCCAGCAGCTTAGGGGGGGTTCCTGAGCAGTTCTTC.

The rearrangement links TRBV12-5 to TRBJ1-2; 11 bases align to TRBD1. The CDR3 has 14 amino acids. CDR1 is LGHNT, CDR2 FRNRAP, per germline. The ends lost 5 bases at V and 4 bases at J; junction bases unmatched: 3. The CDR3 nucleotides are TGTGCTAGTGGTCCGGGACAGGGGGGCTATGGCTACACCTTC. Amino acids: CASGPGQGGYGYTF.

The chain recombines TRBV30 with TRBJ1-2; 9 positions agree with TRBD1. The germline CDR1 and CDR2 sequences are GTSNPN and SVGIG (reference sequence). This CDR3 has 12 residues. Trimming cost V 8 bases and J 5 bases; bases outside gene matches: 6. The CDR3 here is CATDRGNYGYTF. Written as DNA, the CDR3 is TGTGCCACGGACAGGGGAAATTATGGCTACACCTTC.

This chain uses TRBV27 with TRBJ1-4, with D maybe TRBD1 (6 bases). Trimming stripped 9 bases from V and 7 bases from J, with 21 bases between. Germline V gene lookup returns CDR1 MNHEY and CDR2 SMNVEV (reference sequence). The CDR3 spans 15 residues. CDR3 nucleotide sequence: TGTGCCAGGCCCTACCTTGGGGGGGCGTGTGAAAAACTGTTTTTT. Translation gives CARPYLGGACEKLFF.

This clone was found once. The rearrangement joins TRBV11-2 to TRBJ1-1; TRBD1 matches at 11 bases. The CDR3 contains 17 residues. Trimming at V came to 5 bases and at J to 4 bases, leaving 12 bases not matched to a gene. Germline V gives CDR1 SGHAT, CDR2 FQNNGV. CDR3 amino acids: CASSPAIPGTGGTEAFF. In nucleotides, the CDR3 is TGTGCCAGCAGCCCCGCCATCCCCGGGACAGGGGGCACTGAAGCTTTCTTT.

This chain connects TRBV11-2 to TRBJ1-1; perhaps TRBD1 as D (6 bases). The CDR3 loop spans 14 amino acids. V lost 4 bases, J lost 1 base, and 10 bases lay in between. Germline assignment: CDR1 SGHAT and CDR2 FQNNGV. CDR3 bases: TGTGCCAGCAGCTCAGGGGTCGGGAACACTGAAGCTTTCTTT. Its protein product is CASSSGVGNTEAFF.

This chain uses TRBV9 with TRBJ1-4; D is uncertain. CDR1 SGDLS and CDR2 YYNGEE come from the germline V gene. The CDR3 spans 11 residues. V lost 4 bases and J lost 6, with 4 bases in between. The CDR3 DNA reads TGTGCCAGCAGCCGAGATGAAAAACTGTTTTTT. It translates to CASSRDEKLFF.

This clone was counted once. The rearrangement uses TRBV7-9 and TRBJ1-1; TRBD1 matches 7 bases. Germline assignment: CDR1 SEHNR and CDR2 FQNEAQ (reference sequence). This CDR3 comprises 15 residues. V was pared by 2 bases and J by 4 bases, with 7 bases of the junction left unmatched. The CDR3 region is CASSLTTSGGTEAFF. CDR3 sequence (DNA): TGTGCCAGCAGCTTAACCACCTCAGGGGGCACTGAAGCTTTCTTT.

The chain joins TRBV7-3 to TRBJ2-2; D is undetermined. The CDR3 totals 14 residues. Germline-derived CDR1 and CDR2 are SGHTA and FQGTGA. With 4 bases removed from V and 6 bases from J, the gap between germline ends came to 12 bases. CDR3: CASSSHPGAGELFF. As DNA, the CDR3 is TGTGCCAGCAGCTCTCATCCTGGGGCCGGGGAGCTGTTTTTT.

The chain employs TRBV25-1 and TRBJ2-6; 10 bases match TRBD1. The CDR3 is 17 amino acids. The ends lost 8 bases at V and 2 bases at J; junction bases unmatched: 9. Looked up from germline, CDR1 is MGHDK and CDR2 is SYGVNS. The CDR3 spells CASGGTGAVAGANVLTF. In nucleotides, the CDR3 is TGTGCCAGCGGAGGGACAGGGGCGGTAGCTGGGGCCAACGTCCTGACTTTC.